This T cell receptor (beta chain) was documented in a study of T cells after posttransplantation cyclophosphamide. V shed 6 bases and J shed 4 bases, with 12 bases lying between them. Germline assignment: CDR1 MNHNY and CDR2 SVGAGI (reference sequence). This CDR3 region has 13 residues. This clone was counted at least ten times. Antigen unknown. Treatment was busulfan-fludarabine conditioning, a marrow graft, and cyclophosphamide on days +3 and +4. Broader study findings: Skin or GI-infiltrating T cells shared few TRB sequences with blood. Recipient CMV seropositivity and CMV reactivation strongly tracked TRB clonality.

Repertoires were generated with immunoSEQ multiplex PCR, while TCRdb's copy carries only in-frame clones and drops some. This repertoire lists 14,000 or so clones without singletons; 23% sits in the top ten. The receptor was derived from a female patient aged 40-49 years who received an allogeneic stem cell transplant from a related donor, was CMV-positive, and had no GVHD. The graft donor may account for some of the T cells. Source: PBMCs, taken 1,000 to 1,200 days after allogeneic stem cell transplant with posttransplant cyclophosphamide. The chain links TRBV6-6 to TRBJ1-2; D is perhaps TRBD1 (5 bases). The CDR3 nucleotides are TGTGCCAGCAGCGCAGGGTGGGGCTATGGCTACACCTTC. This encodes CASSAGWGYGYTF.